Below are 5 T cell receptor beta chains sequenced from a single sample in a study of blood T cell repertoires in COVID-19. Data came from immunoSEQ multiplex PCR; TCRdb stores just in-frame clones and leaves some out. The sample comprises roughly 39,000 clones, just under 95% of which are singletons, and approximately 3.7% rests with the top ten. The sequencing input was peripheral blood. Every receptor here comes from a human donor with active COVID-19. The donor label of this sample is uncertain.

The CDR3 DNA is TGTGCCAGTAGCAGCCTCCGGGGGGCGCACACCGGGGAGCTGTTTTTT. Its protein is CASSSLRGAHTGELFF. The V call is TRBV19, the J call TRBJ2-2; D perhaps matches TRBD2 (7 bases). The CDR3 runs to 16 residues. Germline CDR1 LNHDA, CDR2 SQIVND (reference sequence). V was cut by 6 bases and J by 3 bases, with 17 bases left in between.

CDR3 amino acids: CASSLVGPTMGSNQPQHF. Here the CDR3 DNA reads TGTGCCAGCAGCTTAGTTGGGCCGACAATGGGTAGCAATCAGCCCCAGCATTTT. The chain couples TRBV7-6 to TRBJ1-5; no reliable D call. V was cut by 1 base and J by 0 bases, with 16 bases left in between. CDR1 and CDR2 (germline): SGHVS, FNYEAQ. This CDR3 is 18 amino acids long.

The rearrangement links TRBV29-1 to TRBJ2-5, with 7 nucleotides matching TRBD1. CDR1 and CDR2 (germline): SQVTM, ANQGSEA. The CDR3 loop spans 11 amino acids. With 7 bases clipped from V and 4 bases from J, the junction kept 3 bases outside the gene matches. As DNA, the CDR3 is TGCAGCGCCGGACAGGCAGAGACCCAGTACTTC. Translated, it gives CSAGQAETQYF.

For the CDR3, the DNA is TGTGCCAGCTCACCAATAGGGACACCGAACACCGGGGAGCTGTTTTTT. It specifies CASSPIGTPNTGELFF. The chain joins TRBV18 to TRBJ2-2, with a weak D call TRBD1 (6 bases). Germline V gene lookup returns CDR1 KGHSH and CDR2 LQKENI. The V end was cut by 2 bases, the J end by 0 bases, with 10 bases between. The CDR3 runs to 16 residues.

V usage is TRBV19 and J usage is TRBJ2-1, with 12 bases identical to TRBD1. The CDR3 contains 16 residues. V shed 5 bases, J shed 13 bases, and the junction held 15 bases outside the gene matches. Germline CDR1 reads LNHDA; CDR2 reads SQIVND (reference sequence). Here the CDR3 DNA reads TGTGCCAGTAGTTCACGGGGGACAGGGGGCATCCTATCCCAGTTCTTC. Protein product: CASSSRGTGGILSQFF.